These T cell receptor beta chains were read from a single sample in a study of blood T cell repertoires in COVID-19. TCRdb keeps only in-frame clones here, not all; method: immunoSEQ multiplex PCR. The sample contains 650,000 to 800,000 clones, about nine tenths of which appear only once. The specimen sequenced was peripheral blood. These receptors all stem from a woman aged 18-29 years with acute or convalescent COVID-19. CDR3s include the opening cysteine and the closing phenylalanine or tryptophan. Where a row states a size, it is once, few, many or the class of an expanded clone; other rows omit it.

j_call v_call cdr3_length clone_size cdr3_aa
TRBJ2-3 TRBV15 17 few CATSRTSGGRGTDTQYF
TRBJ2-2 TRBV7-3 13 once CASSPGNTGELFF
TRBJ2-5 TRBV27 17 - CASSLSRQGRYQETQYF
TRBJ1-1 TRBV4-3 16 - CASSQDVTGGETEAFF
TRBJ1-2 TRBV11-2 13 - CASSLEGVYGYTF
TRBJ1-1 TRBV5-1 15 - CASSPDRGSNTEAFF
TRBJ2-3 TRBV7-2 15 - CASSFAGRRADTQYF
TRBJ1-5 TRBV6-1 16 - CASSEATAYSNQPQHF
TRBJ2-7 TRBV21-1 13 - CASSKSGRNEQYF
TRBJ1-2 TRBV27 16 - CASTLLGQGANYGYTF
TRBJ1-1 TRBV12-5 13 - CASGLVGQAEAFF
TRBJ1-1 TRBV13 14 - CASSRRQDNTEAFF
TRBJ2-7 TRBV5-8 20 - CASSHRDRWIPKAVSYEQYF
TRBJ1-1 TRBV7-2 13 - CASNSGFDTEAFF
TRBJ2-3 TRBV6-1 16 - CASSDLLAGGQDTQYF
TRBJ1-2 TRBV4-3 13 - CASSQERGTGYTF
TRBJ1-5 TRBV18 17 - CASSPGVGTVGNQPQHF
TRBJ2-2 TRBV5-1 15 - CASSLATGFPGELFF
TRBJ1-3 TRBV13 15 - CASSENPGPGNTIYF
TRBJ2-2 TRBV5-1 15 - CASSSSDRDIGELFF
TRBJ1-1 TRBV7-9 18 - CASSLVGQDRGFDTEAFF
TRBJ2-2 TRBV3-1/TRBV3-2 15 - CASSQTSGGNGELFF
TRBJ1-1 TRBV2 15 - CASSEAGAVNTEAFF
TRBJ2-1 TRBV25-1 15 - CATTPRDRVVNEQFF
TRBJ1-2 TRBV5-1 15 - CASSLGRGRDYGYTF
TRBJ1-5 TRBV19 14 few CASSRDRGNQPQHF
TRBJ1-1 TRBV10-3 13 - CAISDLSGTEAFF
TRBJ1-2 TRBV28 12 - CASSRGDYGYTF
TRBJ2-2 TRBV6-5 15 - CASSARSGNTGELFF
TRBJ1-1 TRBV2 11 - CATQMGPEAFF
TRBJ2-7 TRBV9 13 - CASSETGTYEQYF
TRBJ1-2 TRBV7-9 14 few CASSPRVRDYGYTF
TRBJ1-1 TRBV11-2 18 - CASSSLGGAKGFNTEAFF
TRBJ1-5 TRBV3-1/TRBV3-2 14 - CASSQGRGGQPQHF
TRBJ1-4 TRBV5-8 15 - CASSLEGRGGEKLFF
TRBJ1-6 TRBV2 15 - CASSPGSSYNSPLHF
TRBJ2-7 TRBV11-2 15 once CASSLSRTVGNEQYF
TRBJ1-6 TRBV5-1 14 - CASRPDSTILPLHF
TRBJ2-5 TRBV24-1 16 once CATSDFQGGGRETQYF
TRBJ1-6 TRBV6-2/TRBV6-3 14 - CASSWGESNSPLHF
TRBJ1-6 TRBV9 14 - CASSADRGNSPLHF
TRBJ2-1 TRBV7-9 18 - CASSLFSLRDDSDNEQFF
TRBJ2-7 TRBV4-2 14 - CASSQGIGGTWQYF
TRBJ2-3 TRBV5-8 15 once CASSLVAGGIDTQYF
TRBJ1-6 TRBV18 14 few CASSPGHRTGTLHF
TRBJ2-3 TRBV6-2/TRBV6-3 16 - CASSYSITGYTDTQYF
TRBJ1-3 TRBV4-1 18 - CASRLRQGTQSSGNTIYF
TRBJ1-2 TRBV18 15 - CASSPRGGDSYGYTF
TRBJ1-1 TRBV2 19 - CASSEIAMAGGLGNTEAFF
TRBJ2-1 TRBV11-2 14 once CASSRDRNLNEQFF
TRBJ1-1 TRBV7-8 15 - CASSLGQSMNTEAFF
TRBJ1-6 TRBV6-5 15 - CASSRQGSHNSPLHF
TRBJ1-1 TRBV6-1 17 - CASSEALLGPRNTEAFF
TRBJ1-3 TRBV15 15 once CATSRKAGSGNTIYF
TRBJ2-7 TRBV7-9 15 - CASSSTWSGSYEQYF
TRBJ1-5 TRBV18 15 few CASSPQQGMDQPQHF
TRBJ2-2 TRBV24-1 19 - CATSDKGAGGGSGTGELFF
TRBJ1-1 TRBV6-5 13 - CASRTDMNTEAFF
TRBJ2-1 TRBV23-1 19 few CASSHPPDRGTYFYNEQFF
TRBJ2-1 TRBV5-5 17 - CASSTDRGLISDNEQFF